Described below is a single TCR beta chain sequence and its context. There is no known antigen for this receptor. No base qualities exist here, and no much larger clone lies one base off it. The goal of deep resolution MiSeq sequencing was a depth between 1 in 1 million and 1 in 200,000 T cells, and coverage averaged 10x per clonotype. TCR beta libraries were generated with the immunoSEQ hsTCRB Kit. The study's own analysis went as follows. The data were analyzed with ImmunoSEQ Analyzer and ImmunoSEQ Data Assistant, and V, D and J gene assignments followed IMGT definitions. Clonality, which ranges from 0 to 1, was calculated by subtracting the normalized Shannon entropy of productive rearrangement frequencies from one. Only overrepresented clonotypes making up at least 0.05% of the repertoire of each patient were included in the public clonotype analysis. Some 14 age-matched healthy donor repertoires from immuneACCESS served as clonality controls. Imported from immuneACCESS, the table was reduced by TCRdb to in-frame sequences with V and J called. These copies leave out some clones; in studies compared against another copy, an unresolved V gene accounts for under half, and the cause of the remainder is not known. V, J and clone size were drawn from that table, and D and trimming were deduced from the DNA. The sample data list a few hundred thousand clones, and 80% of these were observed just once. Clones ranked in the top ten supply about 6.3% of the sample.

The cysteine opens and the phenylalanine closes a CDR3 of 19 amino acids. Only CDR3 DNA is held: 57 bases, read in frame from base 1. As encoded in the germline V gene (reference sequence), CDR1 is SEHNR while CDR2 is FQNEAQ. The germline V end is reduced by 7 bases and the J end by 4 bases; junction bases left unmatched: 19. This entry belongs to a study of cytotoxic CD8 clonotypes in ibrutinib-treated CLL (dated by TCRdb to the early 2020s). Background for the entire study: The cohort was composed of 10 to 11 relapsed/refractory and roughly 16 treatment-naive patients; IGHV unmutated status was identified in about 17 patients. Partial responses were observed in around 25 patients and complete responses in 2; after a median follow-up of 68 months, remission was maintained in 14 patients and progression was observed in roughly twelve. Response samples were obtained after a median of 12 months of treatment, with a range of roughly 6 to 40 months. On average, each sample yielded roughly 250,000 productive templates and tens of thousands of productive rearrangements. Of the approximately 86 participants in the trial, 25 to 30 had longitudinal samples available. Cryopreserved peripheral blood mononuclear cells were obtained prior to treatment, at the time of response, and at either disease progression or sustained remission.

Broad study findings and their caveats: Sampling times were not matched between patients in sustained remission and patients whose disease was progressing, and lymph node repertoires were not examined. An increase in clonality was observed at ibrutinib response, with clonality remaining stable during sustained remission and falling back toward baseline at progression. Public clonotypes were rare and either shrank or stayed stable during treatment, and the rise in clonality at ibrutinib response reflected expansion of private clonotypes. Baseline clonality exceeded that of age-matched healthy donors and correlated strongly with circulating CD8+ T-cell counts.

Approximately 2 micrograms of genomic DNA were extracted from cryopreserved PBMCs for TCR beta library preparation. Longitudinal blood samples from CLL patients receiving ibrutinib monotherapy were subjected to high-throughput TCR beta sequencing. Patients were enrolled in a phase 2 open-label single-center ibrutinib monotherapy trial. Material: PBMCs, obtained before ibrutinib treatment. The receptor was isolated from a human donor with chronic lymphocytic leukemia. Here the chain combines TRBV7-9 and TRBJ2-5, and TRBD2 aligns with 12 junction nucleotides. The bases read TGTGCCAGCATACTCAAGAACTCCGGGACTAGCGGGTTTGGAGAGACCCAGTACTTC. It specifies CASILKNSGTSGFGETQYF.